This passage covers 9 T cell receptor beta chains from one sample sequenced in a study of blood T cell repertoires in COVID-19. Profiling relied on immunoSEQ multiplex PCR, and the TCRdb table lists in-frame clones only, not all of them. Counted here are 190,000 or so clones, about 88% occurring once; the ten biggest clones make up under 3.5%. Sequenced input: peripheral blood. All receptors derive from a woman in her twenties or thirties with active or convalescent COVID-19.

V and J are TRBV21-1 and TRBJ1-2. TRBV21-1 is termed a pseudogene. This CDR3 is 11 amino acids long. The CDR3 bases are TGTGCCAGCAGCCGCGGGGGCGGCTACACCTTC. It codes for CASSRGGGYTF.

This clone has only one observation. This chain links TRBV7-6 with TRBJ1-2, with 9 bases identical to TRBD1. Germline V CDR1 and CDR2: SGHVS, FNYEAQ. The CDR3 runs 15 residues. J was trimmed by 8 bases and V by 1 base; bases with no gene match: 8. CDR3 loop: CASSLGKQGARGYTF. The CDR3, as DNA: TGTGCCAGCAGCTTAGGCAAACAGGGGGCAAGAGGCTACACCTTC.

A remark on this clone: At one boundary the junction diverges from the germline segment, which might be a read error. CDR3 coding DNA: TGTGCCAGTAGTATATCGGGTTATAGCTCTGGAAACATCATATATTTT. Encoded protein: CASSISGYSSGNIIYF. This chain connects TRBV19 to TRBJ1-3, with D unresolved. CDR1 and CDR2 (germline): LNHDA, SQIVND (reference sequence). This CDR3 region has 16 residues.

V and J are TRBV30 and TRBJ2-5, with TRBD1 matching 10 bases. Germline values: CDR1 GTSNPN, CDR2 SVGIG (reference sequence). Trimming cost V 8 bases and J 9 bases; bases outside gene matches: 15. The CDR3 is made up of 14 amino acids. The CDR3 DNA reads as TGTGCCGGCCGGGACAGGGGACGTTGGGTGGCCCAGTACTTC. Translated, it gives CAGRDRGRWVAQYF. The complete variable domain, with remaining parts taken from reference TRBV30 and TRBJ2-5, reads SQTIHQWPATLVQPVGSPLSLECTVEGTSNPNLYWYRQAAGRGLQLLFYSVGIGQISSEVPQNLSASRPQDRQFILSSKKLLLSDSGFYLCAGRDRGRWVAQYFGPGTRLLVL.

This chain connects TRBV27 to TRBJ1-2; TRBD1 matches at 8 bases. There are 13 residues in the CDR3. J lost 4 bases, V lost 5 bases, and 3 bases had no gene match. CDR1 and CDR2 (germline): MNHEY, SMNVEV (reference sequence). The CDR3 sequence: CASSPDRGYGYTF. The CDR3 nucleotides read TGTGCCAGCAGTCCAGACAGGGGCTATGGCTACACCTTC.

V usage is TRBV5-6 and J usage is TRBJ1-2; TRBD1 is a possible D gene (6 bases). This CDR3 comprises 13 residues. The germline V gene has CDR1 SGHDT and CDR2 YYEEEE. V dropped 3 bases and J dropped 4 bases, with 10 bases sitting between them. The CDR3 loop reads CASSSGQLYGYTF. In nucleotides, the CDR3 is TGTGCCAGCAGCTCCGGACAGCTCTATGGCTACACCTTC.

The CDR3, as DNA: TGTGCCAGCAAACTAGCGACGAATCAGCCCCAGCATTTT. It specifies CASKLATNQPQHF. The genes are TRBV6-6 and TRBJ1-5; D gene uncertain. Germline V gene lookup returns CDR1 MNHNY and CDR2 SVGAGI (reference sequence). V lost 7 bases to trimming and J lost 4 bases, with 11 bases between them. This CDR3 spans 13 amino acids.

The chain combines TRBV27 with TRBJ2-3, with D possibly matching TRBD1 (5 bases). The CDR3 covers 14 residues. V dropped 7 bases and J dropped 3 bases, with 14 bases sitting between them. Germline CDR1 is MNHEY and CDR2 is SMNVEV (reference sequence). CDR3 coding DNA: TGTGCCAGCAAGAAACTCCGACAGACAGATACGCAGTATTTT. As protein: CASKKLRQTDTQYF.

There are a few counts of this clone. The rearrangement links TRBV7-9 to TRBJ1-1; perhaps TRBD1 as D (5 bases). This CDR3 comprises 15 residues. V was clipped by 5 bases and J by 0 bases, with 13 bases between them. CDR1 SEHNR and CDR2 FQNEAQ come from the germline V gene (reference sequence). CDR3 sequence reads: CASSPTREMNTEAFF. CDR3 DNA sequence: TGTGCCAGCAGCCCTACCAGGGAAATGAACACTGAAGCTTTCTTT.